This entry features one TCR beta chain sequence. Its antigen is not known. The sample comes from a study of spatial heterogeneity in lung cancer. Overall study context: Consistently, beta-chain sequences turned up in larger numbers than alpha-chain sequences did. Unique TCR and UMI combinations averaged more than ten appearances each in raw reads.

One entry per CDR3 protein, called by TCRdb with MiXCR from the 5' RACE reads. The table has tens of thousands of distinct CDR3 sequences, roughly 15% seen once. The CDR3 runs to 14 residues. V shed 3 bases and J 6 bases; nucleotides not matched to a gene: 8. CDR1 is LGHDT and CDR2 is YNNKEL in the germline V gene (reference sequence). Time point noted: sample taken at primary tumor resection. Unsorted whole RNA samples from tumor, nontumor lung or frozen PBMC were sequenced. Samples came from 65 to 75 TRACERx patients with untreated early-stage lung cancer. Study findings and constraints: The study found ubiquitous expanded tumor TCRs in blood more at resection than follow-up.

The sequence derives from a male donor with early-stage non-small cell lung cancer. This chain links TRBV3-1 with TRBJ2-7, with 7 positions matching TRBD1. Material: PBMCs, obtained at surgery. In DNA, the CDR3 is TGTGCCAGCAGCCAGCCGACAGGGCTTCTCGAGCAGTACTTC. Its protein product is CASSQPTGLLEQYF.